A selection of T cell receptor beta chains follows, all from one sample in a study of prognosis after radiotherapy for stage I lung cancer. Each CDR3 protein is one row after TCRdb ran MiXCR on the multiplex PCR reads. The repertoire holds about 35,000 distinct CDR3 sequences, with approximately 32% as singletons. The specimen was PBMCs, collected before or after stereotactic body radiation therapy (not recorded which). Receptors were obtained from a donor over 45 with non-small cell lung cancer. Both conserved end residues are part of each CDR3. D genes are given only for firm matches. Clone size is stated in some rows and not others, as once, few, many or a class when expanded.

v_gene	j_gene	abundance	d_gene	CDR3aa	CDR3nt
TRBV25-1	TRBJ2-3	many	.	CASSEYRGGRSTDTQYF	TGTGCCAGCAGTGAATATAGAGGGGGTCGGAGCACAGATACGCAGTATTTT
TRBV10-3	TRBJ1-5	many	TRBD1	CAISPTGVGSNQPQHF	TGTGCCATCAGTCCCACAGGGGTTGGGAGCAATCAGCCCCAGCATTTT
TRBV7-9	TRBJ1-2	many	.	CASSLDRADGYTF	TGTGCCAGCAGCTTAGACAGGGCCGATGGCTACACCTTC
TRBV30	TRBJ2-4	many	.	CAWSVRGAKNIQYF	TGTGCCTGGAGTGTAAGGGGAGCCAAAAACATTCAGTACTTC
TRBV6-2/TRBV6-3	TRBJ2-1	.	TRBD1	CASSTGQGLNNEQFF	TGTGCCAGCAGTACCGGACAGGGTCTAAACAATGAGCAGTTCTTC
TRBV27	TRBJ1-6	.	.	CASSLSGGASPLHF	TGTGCCAGCAGTTTATCAGGGGGAGCTTCACCCCTCCACTTT
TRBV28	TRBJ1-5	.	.	CASSDTAGDQPQHF	TGTGCCAGCAGTGATACGGCAGGGGATCAGCCCCAGCATTTT
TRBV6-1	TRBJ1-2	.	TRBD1	CASSEHYTEGAYCYTF	TGTGCCAGCAGTGAACACTACACGGAGGGGGCCTATTGCTACACCTTC
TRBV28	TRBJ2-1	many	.	CASSPLSSYNEQFF	TGTGCCAGCAGCCCCCTTTCGTCCTACAATGAGCAGTTCTTC
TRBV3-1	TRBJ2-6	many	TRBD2	CASSQSYSGGAGANVLTF	TGTGCCAGCAGCCAAAGCTATAGCGGGGGAGCTGGGGCCAACGTCCTGACTTTC
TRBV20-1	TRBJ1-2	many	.	CSARVSGTLGGYTF	TGCAGTGCTAGAGTTTCCGGGACGCTGGGAGGCTACACCTTC
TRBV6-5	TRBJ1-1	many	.	CASSFRQKAFF	TGTGCCAGCAGTTTCCGACAGAAAGCTTTCTTT
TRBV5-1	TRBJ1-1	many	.	CASSTGSSGTEAFF	TGCGCCAGCAGCACAGGGAGCTCGGGCACTGAAGCTTTCTTT
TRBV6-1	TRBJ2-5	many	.	CASIKGGTPQETQYF	TGTGCCAGCATCAAGGGCGGGACACCCCAAGAGACCCAGTACTTC
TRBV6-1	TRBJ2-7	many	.	CASSEMTGAPHEQYF	TGTGCCAGCAGTGAAATGACGGGGGCTCCCCACGAGCAGTACTTC
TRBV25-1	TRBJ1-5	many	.	CASSEYKPRGDNQPQHF	TGTGCCAGCAGTGAATATAAGCCCCGGGGTGACAATCAGCCCCAGCATTTT
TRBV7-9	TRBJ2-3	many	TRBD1	CASSLVQGSDTQYF	TGTGCCAGCAGCTTAGTACAGGGGTCAGATACGCAGTATTTT
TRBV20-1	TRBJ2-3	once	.	CSATTRFTDTQYF	TGCAGTGCCACTACTAGGTTCACAGATACGCAGTATTTT
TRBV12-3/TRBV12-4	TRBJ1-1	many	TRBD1	CASSFQGAFGREAFF	TGTGCCAGCAGTTTTCAGGGGGCGTTTGGTCGGGAAGCTTTCTTT
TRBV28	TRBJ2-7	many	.	CAARGGNSYEQYF	TGTGCGGCCAGGGGGGGCAACTCCTACGAGCAGTACTTC
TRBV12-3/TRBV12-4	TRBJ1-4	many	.	CASSSGPLATNEKLFF	TGTGCCAGCAGCTCCGGGCCCTTAGCAACTAATGAAAAACTGTTTTTT
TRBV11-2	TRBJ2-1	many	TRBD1	CASSPRTGLSYNEQFF	TGTGCCAGCAGCCCCCGGACAGGGCTCTCCTACAATGAGCAGTTCTTC
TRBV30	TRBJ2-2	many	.	CAWSVPTGELFF	TGTGCCTGGAGTGTACCGACAGGGGAGCTGTTTTTT
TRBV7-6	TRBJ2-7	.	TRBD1	CASSSPGQTYEQYF	TGTGCCAGCAGCTCACCGGGACAGACCTACGAGCAGTACTTC
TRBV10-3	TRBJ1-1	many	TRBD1	CAISESQGATEAFF	TGTGCCATCAGTGAGTCCCAGGGGGCAACTGAAGCTTTCTTT
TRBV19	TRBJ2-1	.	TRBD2	CASSIASAPGGQFF	TGTGCCAGTAGTATAGCATCGGCTCCGGGAGGGCAGTTCTTC
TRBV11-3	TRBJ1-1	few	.	CASSSVQANLNTEAFF	TGTGCCAGCAGCTCGGTACAGGCGAACTTGAACACTGAAGCTTTCTTT
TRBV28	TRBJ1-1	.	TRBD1	CESSILTGVGRAFF	TGTGAAAGCAGTATACTGACAGGGGTGGGGAGAGCTTTCTTT
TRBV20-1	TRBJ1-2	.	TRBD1	CSARGGAAGGSLGVYAF	TGCAGTGCTAGAGGAGGGGCGGCAGGGGGCTCCCTCGGCGTCTACGCCTTC
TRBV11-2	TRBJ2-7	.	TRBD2	CASSPPTSGYYEQYF	TGTGCCAGCAGCCCTCCGACTAGCGGGTACTACGAGCAGTACTTC
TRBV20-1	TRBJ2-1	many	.	CSLLSRSSYNEQFF	TGCAGCCTGCTCTCCAGGAGCTCCTACAATGAGCAGTTCTTC
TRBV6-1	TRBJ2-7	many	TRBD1	CATQPGQVYEQYF	TGTGCCACCCAACCGGGACAGGTCTACGAGCAGTACTTC
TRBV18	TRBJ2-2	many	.	CASSPGGGSITGELFF	TGTGCCAGCTCACCGGGCGGAGGCAGCATCACCGGGGAGCTGTTTTTT
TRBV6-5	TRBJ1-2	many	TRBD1	CASSYLGQGKDNYGYTF	TGTGCCAGCAGTTACCTCGGACAGGGGAAGGATAACTATGGCTACACCTTC
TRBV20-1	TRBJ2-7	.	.	CSAEAVGRYEHYF	TGCAGTGCTGAGGCGGTGGGCCGGTACGAGCATTACTTC
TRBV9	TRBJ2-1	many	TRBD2	CASSPSSGPYNEQFF	TGTGCCAGCAGCCCCTCTAGCGGGCCTTACAATGAGCAGTTCTTC
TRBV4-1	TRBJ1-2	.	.	CASSLRAGGNYGYTF	TGCGCCAGCAGCCTGCGAGCTGGCGGCAACTATGGCTACACCTTC
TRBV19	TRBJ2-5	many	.	CASSKGYAAETQYF	TGTGCCAGTAGTAAAGGGTACGCTGCAGAGACCCAGTACTTC
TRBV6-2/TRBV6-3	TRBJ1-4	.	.	CASSYSWWRGRNEKLFF	TGTGCCAGCAGTTACTCGTGGTGGAGAGGTAGGAATGAAAAACTGTTTTTT
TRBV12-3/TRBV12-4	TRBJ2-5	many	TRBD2	CASSLAGGMSETQYF	TGTGCCAGCAGTTTAGCCGGGGGGATGTCGGAGACCCAGTACTTC
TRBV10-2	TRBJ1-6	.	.	CASSETTGGGGHSPLHF	TGCGCCAGCAGTGAGACTACGGGGGGGGGGGGGCATTCACCCCTCCACTTT